This is a list of T cell receptor beta chains from one sample in a study of blood T cell repertoires in COVID-19. Only in-frame clones appear in the TCRdb table, and some are missing; sequencing was by immunoSEQ multiplex PCR. The sample has 150,000 to 200,000 clones, about 85% seen once. Sample: peripheral blood. All receptors come from a man in his sixties who had recovered from COVID-19. The CDR3 runs from the conserved cysteine through the conserved F or W. Each record gives: clone size, D gene, V gene, J gene, CDR3 DNA, CDR3 protein. A D gene is named only where the DNA matches it firmly. Clone size, where shown, is once, few, many, or a class for clones that have expanded.

NA	NA	TRBV2	TRBJ2-5	TGTGCCAGCAGCGGAGAAGAGACCCAGTACTTC	CASSGEETQYF
NA	NA	TRBV5-1	TRBJ1-2	TGCGCCAGCAGCTGGGGGGGCAGAGTCAGTGGCTACACCTTC	CASSWGGRVSGYTF
NA	TRBD2	TRBV5-6	TRBJ2-7	TGTGCCAGCAGCACCGGACTAGCGGTCTACGAGCAGTACTTC	CASSTGLAVYEQYF
NA	NA	TRBV30	TRBJ1-5	TGTGCCTGGAGTTCAGGGTTAGGGCAGCCCCAGCATTTT	CAWSSGLGQPQHF
once	NA	TRBV27	TRBJ2-7	TGTGCCAGCCGCCGGGGACTGTACGAGCAGTACTTC	CASRRGLYEQYF
once	TRBD1	TRBV24-1	TRBJ2-5	TGTGCCACCAGTGATAACAGGGGGCGGGAGACCCAGTACTTC	CATSDNRGRETQYF
NA	TRBD2	TRBV2	TRBJ2-7	TGTGCCAGCAGTGGGCGGGGGGGCTTCTACGAGCAGTACTTC	CASSGRGGFYEQYF
NA	TRBD1	TRBV6-6	TRBJ2-2	TGTGCCAGCAGTGGACAGGGGCCCAACACCGGGGAGCTGTTTTTT	CASSGQGPNTGELFF
NA	NA	TRBV7-9	TRBJ1-2	TGTGCCAGCAGCGGCGGATTAAGAGGCTACACCTTC	CASSGGLRGYTF
NA	NA	TRBV7-2	TRBJ1-1	TGTGCCAGCAGCTTAGTGGTGATGTTGGACTCCCTCAGCACCTTT	CASSLVVMLDSLSTF
NA	TRBD2	TRBV7-2	TRBJ2-3	TGTGCCAGCAGCTTATGGACTAGCGGGGCCACTAGCACAGATACGCAGTATTTT	CASSLWTSGATSTDTQYF
NA	TRBD1	TRBV19	TRBJ1-1	TGTGCCAGTAGTATAAGTACAGGGGGCACTGAAGCTTTCTTT	CASSISTGGTEAFF
NA	NA	TRBV10-3	TRBJ1-2	TGTGCCATCAGTGATTTCGGACAGAGTTTTGTAGGCTACACCTTC	CAISDFGQSFVGYTF
NA	TRBD1	TRBV5-5	TRBJ1-5	TGTGCCAGCAGTCCCTGGGACAGTCCGAATCAGCCCCAGCATTTT	CASSPWDSPNQPQHF
NA	NA	TRBV12-3/TRBV12-4	TRBJ2-3	TGTGCCAGCAACCACAGGGGAGGAGATACGCAGTATTTT	CASNHRGGDTQYF
few	NA	TRBV19	TRBJ2-5	TGTGCCAGTAGTTCGACCGTCCTCACGGGGACCCAGTACTTC	CASSSTVLTGTQYF
NA	TRBD2	TRBV7-9	TRBJ2-3	TGTGCCAGCAGCAGGGGACTAGCGGGGGGGTCAGATACGCAGTATTTT	CASSRGLAGGSDTQYF
once	NA	TRBV10-3	TRBJ1-2	TGTGCCATCAGTGAGTCCGGACAGCGCTATGGCTACACCTTC	CAISESGQRYGYTF
NA	NA	TRBV5-1	TRBJ1-1	TGCGCCAGCAGCTGGAGACGGAATAACACTGAAGCTTTCTTT	CASSWRRNNTEAFF
few	NA	TRBV4-3	TRBJ1-2	TGCGCCAGCAGCCAAGATCAACAGGGATTATATGGCTACACCTTC	CASSQDQQGLYGYTF
NA	TRBD1	TRBV6-4	TRBJ1-2	TGTGCCAGCAGTGACTCTGACAGGGACGAGGGCTACACCTTC	CASSDSDRDEGYTF
few	NA	TRBV6-1	TRBJ2-5	TGTGCCAGCAGTGAACAGCCGTATGGGCGAGAGACCCAGTACTTC	CASSEQPYGRETQYF
NA	NA	TRBV20-1	TRBJ2-2	TGCAGTGCTAGTCCATCTGGCCCAGGGAACACCGGGGAGCTGTTTTTT	CSASPSGPGNTGELFF
NA	TRBD1	TRBV5-4	TRBJ2-1	TGTGCCAGCAGCTTGTCCTCGGGGACAGGGGGCGATGAGCAGTTCTTC	CASSLSSGTGGDEQFF
NA	TRBD1	TRBV28	TRBJ2-7	TGTGCCAGCAGTTTACAGGACAGGGAACACGAGCAGTACTTC	CASSLQDREHEQYF
NA	TRBD1	TRBV19	TRBJ2-1	TGTGCCAGTAGGCCGCTGGGACAGGGGAGATTCGATGAGCAGTTCTTC	CASRPLGQGRFDEQFF
NA	NA	TRBV6-2/TRBV6-3	TRBJ2-1	TGTGCCAGCAGTTACTCGAGGGGACTCTACAATGAGCAGTTCTTC	CASSYSRGLYNEQFF
NA	TRBD2	TRBV11-2	TRBJ2-7	TGTGCCAGCAGCTTAGATCGGGGGGGGACCTACGAGCAGTACTTC	CASSLDRGGTYEQYF
NA	TRBD2	TRBV2	TRBJ2-3	TGTGCCAGCAGTGAAGAACTAGCGGGGCCCTGGGGTGTCTCGCCAGATACGCAGTATTTT	CASSEELAGPWGVSPDTQYF
NA	TRBD2	TRBV7-3	TRBJ2-2	TGTGCCAGCAGCCCGAGTATCGGGACTAGCGGCACCGGGGAGCTGTTTTTT	CASSPSIGTSGTGELFF
NA	NA	TRBV19	TRBJ1-4	TGTGCCAGTAGGCCACTGGACAGTCATGAAAAACTGTTTTTT	CASRPLDSHEKLFF
NA	NA	TRBV2	TRBJ2-1	TGTGCCAGCAGGGAGGGCGCCTACAATGAGCAGTTCTTC	CASREGAYNEQFF
NA	NA	TRBV5-1	TRBJ1-1	TGCGCCAGCAGCCGACCAGGGGCTAGCACTGAAGCTTTCTTT	CASSRPGASTEAFF
NA	TRBD2	TRBV2	TRBJ2-3	TGTGCCAGCAGATTGGGACTAGCGAGGGTAGATACGCAGTATTTT	CASRLGLARVDTQYF